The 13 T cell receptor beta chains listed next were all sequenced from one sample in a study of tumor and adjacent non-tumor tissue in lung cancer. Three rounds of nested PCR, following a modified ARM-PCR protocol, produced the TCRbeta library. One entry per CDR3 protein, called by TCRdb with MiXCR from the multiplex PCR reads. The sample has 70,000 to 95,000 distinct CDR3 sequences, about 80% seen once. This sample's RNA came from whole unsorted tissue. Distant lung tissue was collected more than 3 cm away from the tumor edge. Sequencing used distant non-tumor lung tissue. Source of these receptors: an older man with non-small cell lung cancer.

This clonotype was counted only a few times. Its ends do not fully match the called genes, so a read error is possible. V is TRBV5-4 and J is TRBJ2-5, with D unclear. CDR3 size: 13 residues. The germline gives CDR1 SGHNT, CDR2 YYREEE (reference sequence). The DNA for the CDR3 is TGTGCAAGCAGCTTGGATGGTCTAGAGAAACAGTACTTC. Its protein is CASSLDGLEKQYF. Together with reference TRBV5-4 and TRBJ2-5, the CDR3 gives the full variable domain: ETGVTQSPTHLIKTRGQQVTLRCSSQSGHNTVSWYQQALGQGPQFIFQYYREEENGRGNFPPRFSGLQFPNYSSELNVNALELDDSALYLCASSLDGLEKQYFGPGTRLLVL.

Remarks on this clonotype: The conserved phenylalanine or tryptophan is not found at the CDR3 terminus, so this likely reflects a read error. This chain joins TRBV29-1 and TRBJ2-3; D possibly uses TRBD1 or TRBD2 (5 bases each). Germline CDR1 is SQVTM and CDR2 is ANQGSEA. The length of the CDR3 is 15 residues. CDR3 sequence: CSVTPGDGATDTQYY. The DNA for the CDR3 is TGTAGCGTTACCCCCGGGGATGGGGCCACAGATACGCAGTATTAT.

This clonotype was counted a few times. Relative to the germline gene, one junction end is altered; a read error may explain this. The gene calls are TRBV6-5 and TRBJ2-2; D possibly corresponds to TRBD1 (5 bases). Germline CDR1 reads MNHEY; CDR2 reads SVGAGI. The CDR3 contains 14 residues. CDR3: CARRTISNTGELFF. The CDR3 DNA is TGTGCCAGAAGGACAATATCGAACACAGGGGAGCTGTTTTTT.

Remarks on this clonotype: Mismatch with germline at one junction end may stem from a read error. The CDR3 reads CASSSGQFANTGEMFF. The CDR3 coding sequence is TGTGCCAGCAGCTCAGGACAATTCGCGAACACCGGGGAGATGTTTTTT. This chain links TRBV11-2 with TRBJ2-2; D is possibly TRBD1 or TRBD2 (5 bases each). Germline V gene lookup returns CDR1 SGHAT and CDR2 FQNNGV. The CDR3 length is 16 residues.

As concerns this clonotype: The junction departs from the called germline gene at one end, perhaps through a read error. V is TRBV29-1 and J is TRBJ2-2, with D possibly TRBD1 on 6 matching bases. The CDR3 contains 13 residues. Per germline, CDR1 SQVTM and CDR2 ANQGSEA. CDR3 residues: CSVTGPNTGKLFF. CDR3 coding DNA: TGCAGCGTAACAGGGCCGAACACCGGGAAGCTGTTTTTT.

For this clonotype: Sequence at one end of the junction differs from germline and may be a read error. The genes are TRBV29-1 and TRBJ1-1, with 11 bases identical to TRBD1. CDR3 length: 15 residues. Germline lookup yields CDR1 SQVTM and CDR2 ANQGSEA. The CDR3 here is CIVGGDRGLKNRAFF. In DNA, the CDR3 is TGCATCGTTGGGGGGGACAGGGGGTTAAAAAATAGGGCTTTCTTT.

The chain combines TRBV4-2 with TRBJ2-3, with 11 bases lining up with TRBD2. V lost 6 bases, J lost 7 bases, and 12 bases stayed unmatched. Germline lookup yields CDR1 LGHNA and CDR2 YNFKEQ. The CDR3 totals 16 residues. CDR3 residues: CASSQVSGGAQYTQYF. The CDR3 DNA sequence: TGTGCCAGCAGTCAGGTTAGCGGGGGGGCCCAATATACGCAGTATTTT.

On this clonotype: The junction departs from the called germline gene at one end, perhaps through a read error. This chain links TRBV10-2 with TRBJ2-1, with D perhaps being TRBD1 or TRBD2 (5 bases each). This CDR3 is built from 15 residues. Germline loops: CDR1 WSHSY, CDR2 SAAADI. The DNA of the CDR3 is TGCCCCAGCATGTCCCCGGGACCCTCTTCTCATGAGGAGTTCTTC. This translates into CPSMSPGPSSHEEFF.

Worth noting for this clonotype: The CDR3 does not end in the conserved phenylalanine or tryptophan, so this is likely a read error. DNA for the CDR3: TGTACCAGTAGCTCAGACACCGGGGAGCTGTTTTAT. It specifies CTSSSDTGELFY. The chain joins TRBV5-4 to TRBJ2-2; D not resolved. The CDR3 sequence is 12 residues long. The germline V gene encodes CDR1 SGHNT and CDR2 YYREEE (reference sequence).

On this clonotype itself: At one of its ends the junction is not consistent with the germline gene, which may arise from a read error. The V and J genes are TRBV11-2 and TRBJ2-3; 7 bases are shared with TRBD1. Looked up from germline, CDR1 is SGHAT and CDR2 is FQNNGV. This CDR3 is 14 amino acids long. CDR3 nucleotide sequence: TGTGCCAACAGCTCACAGGGGTTCTCGGATACGCGGTATTTT. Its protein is CANSSQGFSDTRYF.

The CDR3 loop is CASNSDGGWKPQHF. In DNA form, the CDR3 reads TGTGCCAGCAACTCAGACGGGGGGTGGAAGCCCCAGCATTTT. The chain uses TRBV11-2 and TRBJ1-5; weak D call: TRBD1 (5 bases). The CDR3 covers 14 residues. V was shortened by 7 bases and J by 8 bases, with 18 bases between the two germline ends. CDR1 SGHAT and CDR2 FQNNGV come from the germline V gene.

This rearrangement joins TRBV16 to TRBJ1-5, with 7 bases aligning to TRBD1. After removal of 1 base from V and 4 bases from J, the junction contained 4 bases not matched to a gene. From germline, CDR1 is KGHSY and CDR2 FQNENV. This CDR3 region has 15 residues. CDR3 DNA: TGTGCCAGCAGCCAATGGGACAGTGTAAATCAGCCCCAGCATTTT. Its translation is CASSQWDSVNQPQHF.

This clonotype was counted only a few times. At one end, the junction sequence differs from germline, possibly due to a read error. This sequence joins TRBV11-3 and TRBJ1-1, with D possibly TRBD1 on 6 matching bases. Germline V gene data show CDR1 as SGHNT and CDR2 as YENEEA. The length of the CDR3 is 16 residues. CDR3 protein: CVSSLLDRTLITEAFF. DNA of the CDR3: TGTGTCAGCAGCCTCCTGGACAGAACCCTGATCACTGAAGCTTTCTTT.